The 2 T cell receptor beta chains given below trace back to one sample, sequenced in a study of a mutant IDH1 vaccine in newly diagnosed glioma. No antigens are known for them. Measured with immunoSEQ multiplex PCR; TCRdb has only the in-frame clones, and not every one. Of roughly 28,000 clones listed, 80% to 90% were seen once; the top ten hold over 15%. Specified time point: week 5, during vaccination. Vaccination comprised doses that each held 300 ug of mutant IDH1 20-mer peptide, plus topical imiquimod. Sequencing was performed on PBMCs, taken from a glioma patient whose treatment included an IDH1 peptide vaccine. Receptors originate from a young man with glioma.

The rearrangement links TRBV11-1 to TRBJ2-2; no reliable D call. The length of the CDR3 is 13 residues. Germline CDR1 SGHAT, CDR2 FQDESV (reference sequence). The V end lost 3 bases, the J end lost 1 base, and 3 bases lay between the germline ends. This CDR3 reads CASSLLNTGELFF. DNA of the CDR3: TGTGCCAGCAGCTTGTTGAACACCGGGGAGCTGTTTTTT.

The gene calls are TRBV4-1 and TRBJ2-7; 7 nucleotides agree with TRBD1. The V gene end was trimmed by 1 base and the J gene end by 3 bases; junction bases not matched to a gene: 3. Germline CDR1 reads MGHRA; CDR2 reads YSYEKL. This CDR3 is built from 14 residues. In DNA, the CDR3 is TGCGCCAGCAGCCAAGGGCAGGGGGACTACGAGCAGTACTTC. This gives the protein CASSQGQGDYEQYF.